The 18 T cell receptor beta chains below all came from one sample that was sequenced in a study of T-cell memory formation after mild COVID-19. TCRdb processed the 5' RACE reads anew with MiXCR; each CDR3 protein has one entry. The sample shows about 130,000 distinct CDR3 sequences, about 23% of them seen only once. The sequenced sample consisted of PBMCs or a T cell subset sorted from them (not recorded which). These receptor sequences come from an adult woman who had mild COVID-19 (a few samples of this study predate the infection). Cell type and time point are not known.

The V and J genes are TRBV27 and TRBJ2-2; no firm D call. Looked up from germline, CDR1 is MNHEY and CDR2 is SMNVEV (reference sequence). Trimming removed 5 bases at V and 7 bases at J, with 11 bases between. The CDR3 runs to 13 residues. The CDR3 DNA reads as TGTGCCAGCAGTGTGTCAACCGGCGGGGAGCTGTTTTTT. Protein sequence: CASSVSTGGELFF.

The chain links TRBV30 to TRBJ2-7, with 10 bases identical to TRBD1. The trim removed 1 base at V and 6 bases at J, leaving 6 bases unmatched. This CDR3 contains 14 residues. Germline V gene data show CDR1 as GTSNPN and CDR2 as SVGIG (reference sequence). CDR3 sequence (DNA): TGTGCCTGGAGTGGAGGGACAGGGGTTGCCGAGCAGTACTTC. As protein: CAWSGGTGVAEQYF.

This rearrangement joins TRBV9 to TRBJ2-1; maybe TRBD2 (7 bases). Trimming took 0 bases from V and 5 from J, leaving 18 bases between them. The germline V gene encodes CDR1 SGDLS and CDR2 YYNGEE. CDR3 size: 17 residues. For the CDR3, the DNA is TGTGCCAGCAGCGTAGGAGTAACGGGGGGCTTTCACAATGAGCAGTTCTTC. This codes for CASSVGVTGGFHNEQFF.

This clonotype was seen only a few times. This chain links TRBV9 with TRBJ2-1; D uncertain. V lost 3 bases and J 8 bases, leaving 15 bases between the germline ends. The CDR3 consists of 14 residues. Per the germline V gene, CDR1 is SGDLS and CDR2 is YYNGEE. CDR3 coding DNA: TGTGCCAGCAGCGGAGGCCCCCCGGGCGATGAGCAGTTCTTC. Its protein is CASSGGPPGDEQFF. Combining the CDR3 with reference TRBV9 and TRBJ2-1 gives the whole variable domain DSGVTQTPKHLITATGQRVTLRCSPRSGDLSVYWYQQSLDQGLQFLIQYYNGEERAKGNILERFSAQQFPDLHSELNLSSLELGDSALYFCASSGGPPGDEQFFGPGTRLTVL.

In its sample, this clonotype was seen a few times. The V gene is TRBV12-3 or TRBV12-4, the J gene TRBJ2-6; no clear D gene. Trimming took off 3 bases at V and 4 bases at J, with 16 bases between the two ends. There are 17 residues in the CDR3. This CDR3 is CASSFASITLGANVLTF. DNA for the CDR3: TGTGCCAGCAGTTTCGCGTCAATAACTCTGGGGGCCAACGTCCTGACTTTC.

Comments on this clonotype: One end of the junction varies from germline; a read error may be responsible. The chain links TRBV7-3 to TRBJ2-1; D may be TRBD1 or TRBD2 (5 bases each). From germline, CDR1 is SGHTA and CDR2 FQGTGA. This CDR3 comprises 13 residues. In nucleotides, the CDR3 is TGTGCCAGCAGGGGGGTTTCCTCCAATGAGCAGTTCTTC. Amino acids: CASRGVSSNEQFF.

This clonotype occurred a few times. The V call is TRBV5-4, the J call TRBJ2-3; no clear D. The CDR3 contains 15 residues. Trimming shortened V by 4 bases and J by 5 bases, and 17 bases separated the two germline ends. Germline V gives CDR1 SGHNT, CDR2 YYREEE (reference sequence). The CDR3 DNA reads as TGTGCCAGCAGCGGTCCCTCCCGCGAAGGAGATACGCAGTATTTT. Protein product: CASSGPSREGDTQYF.

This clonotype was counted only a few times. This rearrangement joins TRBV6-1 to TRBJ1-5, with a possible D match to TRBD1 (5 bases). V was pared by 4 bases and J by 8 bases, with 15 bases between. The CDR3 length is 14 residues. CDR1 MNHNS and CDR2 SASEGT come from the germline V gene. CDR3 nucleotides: TGTGCCAGCAGTGGGGACTCTTCGGGGGAGCCCCAGCATTTT. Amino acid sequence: CASSGDSSGEPQHF.

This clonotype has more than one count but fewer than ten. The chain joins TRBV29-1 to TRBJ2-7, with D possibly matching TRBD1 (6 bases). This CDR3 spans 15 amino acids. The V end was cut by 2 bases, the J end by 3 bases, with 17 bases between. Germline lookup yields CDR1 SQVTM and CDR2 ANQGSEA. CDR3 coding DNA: TGCAGCGTTGAATTTTTCAGGGGAAGCGGCTACGAGCAGTACTTC. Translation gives CSVEFFRGSGYEQYF.

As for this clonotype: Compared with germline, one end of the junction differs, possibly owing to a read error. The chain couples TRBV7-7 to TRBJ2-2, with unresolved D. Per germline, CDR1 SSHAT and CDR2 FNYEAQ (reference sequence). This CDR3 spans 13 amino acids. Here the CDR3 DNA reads TGTGCTAGCAGCTCCATAGACACCGGGGAGCTGTTTTTT. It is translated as CASSSIDTGELFF. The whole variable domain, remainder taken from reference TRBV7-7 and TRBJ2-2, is GAGVSQSPRYKVTKRGQDVTLRCDPISSHATLYWYQQALGQGPEFLTYFNYEAQPDKSGLPSDRFSAERPEGSISTLTIQRTEQRDSAMYRCASSSIDTGELFFGEGSRLTVL.

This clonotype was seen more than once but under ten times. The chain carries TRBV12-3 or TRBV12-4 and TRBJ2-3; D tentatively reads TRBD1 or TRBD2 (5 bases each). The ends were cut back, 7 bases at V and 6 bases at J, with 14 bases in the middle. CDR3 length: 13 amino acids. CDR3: CASTLDEGDTQYF. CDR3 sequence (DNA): TGTGCCAGCACCTTAGACGAGGGGGATACGCAGTATTTT.

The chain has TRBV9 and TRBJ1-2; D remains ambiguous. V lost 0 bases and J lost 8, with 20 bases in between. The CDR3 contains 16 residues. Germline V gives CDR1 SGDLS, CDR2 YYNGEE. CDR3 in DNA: TGTGCCAGCAGCGTAGGGGCGGGAACAGAGCCGTTAGGCTACACCTTC. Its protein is CASSVGAGTEPLGYTF.

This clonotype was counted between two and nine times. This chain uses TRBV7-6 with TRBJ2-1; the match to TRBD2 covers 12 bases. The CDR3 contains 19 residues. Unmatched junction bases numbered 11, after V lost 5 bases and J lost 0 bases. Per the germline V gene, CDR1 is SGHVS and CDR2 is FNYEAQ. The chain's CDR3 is CASSLLGLAGPSSYNEQFF. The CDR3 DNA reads TGTGCCAGCAGCCTACTGGGACTAGCGGGTCCAAGCTCCTACAATGAGCAGTTCTTC.

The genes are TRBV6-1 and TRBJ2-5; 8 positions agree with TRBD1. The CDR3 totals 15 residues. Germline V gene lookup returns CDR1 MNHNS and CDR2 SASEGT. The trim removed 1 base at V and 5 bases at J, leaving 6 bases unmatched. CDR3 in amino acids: CASSEDQGAGETQYF. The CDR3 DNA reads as TGTGCCAGCAGTGAAGATCAGGGGGCTGGCGAGACCCAGTACTTC.

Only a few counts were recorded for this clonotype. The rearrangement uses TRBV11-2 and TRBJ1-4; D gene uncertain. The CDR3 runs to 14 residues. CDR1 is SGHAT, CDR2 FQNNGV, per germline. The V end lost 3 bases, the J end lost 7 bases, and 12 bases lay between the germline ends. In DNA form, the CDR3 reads TGTGCCAGCAGCTTCGATCCTCCATCTGAAAAACTGTTTTTT. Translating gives CASSFDPPSEKLFF.

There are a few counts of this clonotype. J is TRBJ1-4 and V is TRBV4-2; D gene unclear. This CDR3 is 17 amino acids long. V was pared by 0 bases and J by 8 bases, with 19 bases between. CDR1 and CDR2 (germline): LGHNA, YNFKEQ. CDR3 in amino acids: CASSQERVSVIFEKLFF. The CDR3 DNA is TGTGCCAGCAGCCAAGAACGGGTTTCGGTCATCTTCGAAAAACTGTTTTTT.

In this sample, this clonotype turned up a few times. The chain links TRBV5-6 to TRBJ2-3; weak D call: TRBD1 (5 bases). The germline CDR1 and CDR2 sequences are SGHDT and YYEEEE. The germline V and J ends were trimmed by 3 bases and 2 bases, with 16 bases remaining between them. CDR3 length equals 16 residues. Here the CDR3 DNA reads TGTGCCAGCAGCTCCTCCGCGCGGACATACACAGATACGCAGTATTTT. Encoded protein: CASSSSARTYTDTQYF.

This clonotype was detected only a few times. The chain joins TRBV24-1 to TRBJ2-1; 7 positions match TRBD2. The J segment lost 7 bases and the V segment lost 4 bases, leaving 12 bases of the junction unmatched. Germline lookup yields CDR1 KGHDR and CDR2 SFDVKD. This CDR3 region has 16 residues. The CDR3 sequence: CATSDPGRAGGNEQFF. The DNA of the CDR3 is TGTGCCACCAGTGACCCCGGCAGGGCCGGGGGGAATGAGCAGTTCTTC.